This T cell receptor (beta chain) derives from a study of naive and memory T cell subsets. Study results and caveats: This RNA-based method may be sensitive to activation-related transcript changes.

The V gene's germline CDR1 is GTSNPN and CDR2 SVGIG (reference sequence). Trimming removed 0 bases from V and 1 base from J, with 6 bases in between. The CDR3 covers 13 residues. Ligated cDNA underwent four rounds of PCR with nested alpha and beta constant region primers and SP2. Blood and skin TCR RNA was reverse transcribed with alpha and beta constant primers. MiXCR, applied by TCRdb to the 5' RACE reads, yields one record per CDR3 protein. This table holds roughly 56,000 distinct CDR3 sequences, around 7.7% found once. In regard to this clonotype: The antigen remains undetermined.

TCR cDNA received a 3' ligated oligonucleotide that carried a UMI. Whole blood, 2 to 2.5 ml, came from adult healthy volunteers. Reverse transcription used DNase-treated unsorted total RNA, aiming for about 1 to 1000 ng. This chain connects TRBV30 to TRBJ1-1, with D unresolved. The receptor comes from a male donor in good health. This chain's CDR3 is CAWSVMANTEAFF. The CDR3 DNA sequence: TGTGCCTGGAGTGTAATGGCGAACACTGAAGCTTTCTTT.